This T cell receptor (beta chain) comes out of a study of T cell responses to AZD1222 COVID-19 vaccine. Germline V gene data show CDR1 as SGHTA and CDR2 as FQGTGA. The CDR3 contains 18 residues. V dropped 1 base and J dropped 0; count of bases not matched to a gene: 8. The protocol was immunoSEQ multiplex PCR, while the TCRdb copy is restricted to in-frame clones and leaves out a portion. The table includes approximately 72,000 clones, roughly nine tenths detected once. This receptor was identified in an adult who received the AZD1222 COVID-19 vaccine. The chain carries TRBV7-3 and TRBJ2-1, with 8 nucleotides matching TRBD2. The sequencing used peripheral blood, collected 28 days after the second AZD1222 dose. In DNA, the CDR3 is TGTGCCAGCAGCTTAAACCCGGCCAGCGGGAGCTCCTACAATGAGCAGTTCTTC. Protein: CASSLNPASGSSYNEQFF.